The rows below give T cell receptor beta chains drawn from one sample of a study of cytomegalovirus exposure and HLA in healthy donors. TCRdb's table, derived via immunoSEQ multiplex PCR, lists solely in-frame clones and lacks some. The sample consists of roughly 110,000 clones, 70% to 85% of them appearing once. The sequenced sample was PBMCs. The receptors were gathered from a boy under 18 in good health and CMV-seronegative. Each CDR3 is given with its conserved first and last residue. The D gene is left open where the match is weak. Some rows mark clone size as missing; the rest say once, few, many or name a class of expanded clone.

d_call,j_call,v_call,clone_size,cdr3_nt,cdr3_aa
.,TRBJ1-3,TRBV5-1,.,TGCGCCAGCAGCTTGATCCCAGGGGACTCTGGAAACACCATATATTTT,CASSLIPGDSGNTIYF
TRBD2,TRBJ2-3,TRBV19,.,TGTGCCAGTAGATTCGGACTAGCGGGCACAGATACGCAGTATTTT,CASRFGLAGTDTQYF
.,TRBJ2-2,TRBV5-1,.,TGCGCCAGCAGGCCAATTAGTCGGGGGGAGCTGTTTTTT,CASRPISRGELFF
.,TRBJ1-5,TRBV29-1,.,TGCAGCGTTGCCGGGAGTAGCAATCAGCCCCAGCATTTT,CSVAGSSNQPQHF
TRBD2,TRBJ2-7,TRBV27,.,TGTGCCAGCAGTCTAGCGGGAGAATCCTACGAGCAGTACTTC,CASSLAGESYEQYF
.,TRBJ2-2,TRBV6-5,.,TGTGCCAGCAGTTACTCGGGCGCCGCCACCGGGGAGCTGTTTTTT,CASSYSGAATGELFF
TRBD2,TRBJ2-7,TRBV5-4,.,TGTGCCAGCAGCTCTACTAGCGTGAACTCCTACGAGCAGTACTTC,CASSSTSVNSYEQYF
.,TRBJ2-2,TRBV7-3,.,TGTGCCAGCAGCTTAATTGCCGGGCGGGCCGGGGAGCTGTTTTTT,CASSLIAGRAGELFF
.,TRBJ1-4,TRBV28,.,TGTGCCAGCACCCCATACGCAGGGGATGAAAAACTGTTTTTT,CASTPYAGDEKLFF
.,TRBJ1-1,TRBV28,.,TGTGCCAGCAGCCGACTGCCGGGTGGGACTGAAGCTTTCTTT,CASSRLPGGTEAFF
.,TRBJ1-3,TRBV5-6,.,TGTGCCAGCAGCATGTGGGGAGGGGGAAGTCTCTCTGGAAACACCATATATTTT,CASSMWGGGSLSGNTIYF
.,TRBJ2-7,TRBV29-1,.,TGCAGCGTTGAACCCCTGGGGAGCGAGCAGTACTTC,CSVEPLGSEQYF
TRBD2,TRBJ2-2,TRBV30,.,TGTGCCTGGAGTCGGGCGGGAGGAACCGGGGAGCTGTTTTTT,CAWSRAGGTGELFF
TRBD1,TRBJ2-2,TRBV6-4,.,TGTGCCAGCAGTGACAAGGGGGCCAACGGGGAGCTGTTTTTT,CASSDKGANGELFF
TRBD1,TRBJ1-5,TRBV5-1,.,TGCGCCAGCAGCTTGGGGGACAGGCCAAATCAGCCCCAGCATTTT,CASSLGDRPNQPQHF
TRBD2,TRBJ2-3,TRBV19,.,TGTGCCAGTAGTATCGGCCTAGCGGGGGCCTCTAGCACAGATACGCAGTATTTT,CASSIGLAGASSTDTQYF
TRBD1,TRBJ2-7,TRBV7-6,few,TGTGCCAGCAGCTTAGACAGGGGGCCCTACGAGCAGTACTTC,CASSLDRGPYEQYF
.,TRBJ2-7,TRBV19,few,TGTGCCAGTCGGGACACCTACGAGCAGTACTTC,CASRDTYEQYF
TRBD1,TRBJ1-2,TRBV6-1,.,TGTGCCAGCAGTCTTCAGACAGGGGATGAAGGCTACACCTTC,CASSLQTGDEGYTF
TRBD2,TRBJ2-5,TRBV2,.,TGTGCCAGCAGAACCGGGACTAGCGGGACCCAGTACTTC,CASRTGTSGTQYF
TRBD1,TRBJ2-3,TRBV29-1,.,TGCAGCGTTGGACAGGGCAGCACAGATACGCAGTATTTT,CSVGQGSTDTQYF
TRBD1,TRBJ2-7,TRBV19,.,TGTGCCAGTAGTATCAGAACAGGGGGTATCCCCTACGAGCAGTACTTC,CASSIRTGGIPYEQYF
.,TRBJ1-4,TRBV4-1,.,TGCGCCAGCAGCCACCCTAGGGGCGAAAAACTGTTTTTT,CASSHPRGEKLFF
.,TRBJ1-4,TRBV29-1,.,TGCAGCGCCCAGGACACAGCAACTAATGAAAAACTGTTTTTT,CSAQDTATNEKLFF
.,TRBJ2-3,TRBV2,few,TGTGCCAGCAGCAGAAACAGGCAAGACACAGATACGCAGTATTTT,CASSRNRQDTDTQYF
.,TRBJ2-5,TRBV5-1,.,TGCGCCAGCAGGGGGCCAGGGATGGGGCAAGAGACCCAGTACTTC,CASRGPGMGQETQYF
.,TRBJ1-1,TRBV15,.,TGTGCCACCAACCGGAGGCGGGACACTGAAGCTTTCTTT,CATNRRRDTEAFF
TRBD1,TRBJ1-1,TRBV27,.,TGTGCCAGCAGTTCCGGGACAGGCCCGCCGAACACTGAAGCTTTCTTT,CASSSGTGPPNTEAFF
.,TRBJ1-4,TRBV6-1,.,TGTGCCAGCAGTGACGAGGCCCGTCGACTGTTTTTT,CASSDEARRLFF
.,TRBJ1-1,TRBV4-3,.,TGCGCCAGCAGCCAAGACAGGGAAGCTTTCTTT,CASSQDREAFF
TRBD1,TRBJ1-2,TRBV7-2,few,TGTGCCAGCAGCTTAGTAGCGACAGGGAGATCTGGCTACACCTTC,CASSLVATGRSGYTF
.,TRBJ2-3,TRBV5-1,few,TGCGCCGCAGCGGTCCTAGACTCTAGCACAGATACGCAGTATTTT,CAAAVLDSSTDTQYF
TRBD2,TRBJ2-1,TRBV4-1,few,TGCGCCAGCAGCCACGGGACTAGCGGGGGTTACTACAATGAGCAGTTCTTC,CASSHGTSGGYYNEQFF
.,TRBJ2-7,TRBV7-3,.,TGTGCCAGCAGCTTACAGGGGTCAGACGAGCAGTACTTC,CASSLQGSDEQYF
TRBD2,TRBJ2-1,TRBV18,.,TGTGCCAGCTCACCCCCACCGGGGGGGGATGAGCAGTTCTTC,CASSPPPGGDEQFF
TRBD2,TRBJ2-3,TRBV30,.,TGTGCCTGGAGTAGAGCGGGGGACCACACAGATACGCAGTATTTT,CAWSRAGDHTDTQYF
.,TRBJ2-7,TRBV6-5,.,TGTGCCAGCAGCAGGGGAGGGTACTCCCACGAGCAGTACTTC,CASSRGGYSHEQYF
.,TRBJ1-3,TRBV5-6,few,TGTGCCAGCAGCTCCTCGAGAGGGTGGGGAAACACCATATATTTT,CASSSSRGWGNTIYF
TRBD1,TRBJ2-5,TRBV30,.,TGTGCCTGGTCCCGACAGGGTGGGGAGACCCAGTACTTC,CAWSRQGGETQYF
.,TRBJ2-5,TRBV9,.,TGTGCCAGCAGCGTAGGTGGCAGCCAAGAGACCCAGTACTTC,CASSVGGSQETQYF
.,TRBJ1-4,TRBV18,few,TGTGCCAGCTCACCAGGCGGGGAGGAAAAACTGTTTTTT,CASSPGGEEKLFF
.,TRBJ1-1,TRBV4-2,.,TGTGCCAGCAGCCAAGATTTCCAGGGGTGGAACACTGAAGCTTTCTTT,CASSQDFQGWNTEAFF
TRBD2,TRBJ2-7,TRBV29-1,.,TGCAGCGTTGAAAGTAGCGGGACCTACGAGCAGTACTTC,CSVESSGTYEQYF
.,TRBJ1-1,TRBV5-8,.,TGTGCCAGCAGCTTGTTCAGGGTTAATGAAGCTTTCTTT,CASSLFRVNEAFF
TRBD1,TRBJ1-2,TRBV6-5,.,TGTGCCAGCAGTTACTCGCGGCAGGGGGCGCGCGGCTACACCTTC,CASSYSRQGARGYTF
TRBD1,TRBJ1-1,TRBV19,.,TGTGCCAGTAGTTCGGGGACAGGGGGCCTGGGCACTGAAGCTTTCTTT,CASSSGTGGLGTEAFF
TRBD2,TRBJ2-1,TRBV6-5,.,TGTGCCAGCAGCCCCGGGACTAGCTCCTACAATGAGCAGTTCTTC,CASSPGTSSYNEQFF
TRBD2,TRBJ2-7,TRBV15,.,TGTGCCACCAGCAGACCCAAGCGGGAGGAAAACGAGCAGTACTTC,CATSRPKREENEQYF
TRBD1,TRBJ1-5,TRBV7-2,.,TGTGCCAGCAGCCCGGACAGGAGCAATCAGCCCCAGCATTTT,CASSPDRSNQPQHF
TRBD2,TRBJ2-3,TRBV10-3,.,TGTGCCATCAGTGAGGTAACTAGCGGGGGTCCTAGCACAGATACGCAGTATTTT,CAISEVTSGGPSTDTQYF
.,TRBJ1-3,TRBV6-1,.,TGTGCCAGCAGTGAAGCGCAGGGAGGTGGAAACACCATATATTTT,CASSEAQGGGNTIYF
.,TRBJ2-6,TRBV7-9,.,TGTGCCAGCAGCTCGGTCTCTGGGGCCAACGTCCTGACTTTC,CASSSVSGANVLTF
.,TRBJ1-1,TRBV2,.,TGTGCCAGCAGTGAAGAGAGGAGAACTGAAGCTTTCTTT,CASSEERRTEAFF
.,TRBJ1-4,TRBV14,.,TGTGCCAGCAGCCCCGGCGTCAGGTCAACTAATGAAAAACTGTTTTTT,CASSPGVRSTNEKLFF
TRBD1,TRBJ1-2,TRBV7-8,.,TGTGCCAGCAGCCCGCTGCCAGACAGGGGCGCTAACTATGGCTACACCTTC,CASSPLPDRGANYGYTF
.,TRBJ1-1,TRBV19,.,TGTGCCAGTAGTACCACTCTGAACACTGAAGCTTTCTTT,CASSTTLNTEAFF
TRBD1,TRBJ1-6,TRBV5-1,.,TGCGCCAGCAGCGACCTGACAGGGGGCGTCTATAATTCACCCCTCCACTTT,CASSDLTGGVYNSPLHF
.,TRBJ2-7,TRBV7-2,.,TGTGCCAGCAGGAATACAGGGGGAGGGATCCTCCACGAGCAGTACTTC,CASRNTGGGILHEQYF